The 29 T cell receptor beta chains below come from one sample, sequenced in a study of blood T cell repertoires in COVID-19. The protocol was immunoSEQ multiplex PCR, while the TCRdb copy is restricted to in-frame clones and leaves out a portion. The sample holds about 300,000 clones, approximately 85% seen once. The source material was PBMCs or T cells enriched from blood (not recorded which). Source of these receptors: a man between 25 and 39 years old who had recovered from COVID-19.

This chain joins TRBV25-1 and TRBJ1-4; possibly TRBD1 for D (6 bases). The CDR3 loop spans 17 amino acids. Germline-derived CDR1 and CDR2 are MGHDK and SYGVNS. Trimming removed 3 bases at V and 5 bases at J, with 19 bases between. DNA of the CDR3: TGTGCCAGCAGTGAGTCTATCAATTGGGGGCTAAATGAAAAACTGTTTTTT. It yields the protein CASSESINWGLNEKLFF.

V and J are TRBV7-9 and TRBJ1-6, with 10 nucleotides matching TRBD1. The junction had 8 bases not matched to a gene; V was cut back by 7 bases and J by 8 bases. The CDR3 covers 15 residues. Per germline, CDR1 SEHNR and CDR2 FQNEAQ (reference sequence). CDR3 nucleotides: TGTGCCAGCATTCTAGGGACAGGGGCGCATTCACCCCTCCACTTT. Translating it yields CASILGTGAHSPLHF. Based on the CDR3 plus reference TRBV7-9 and TRBJ1-6, the full variable domain is DTGVSQNPRHKITKRGQNVTFRCDPISEHNRLYWYRQTLGQGPEFLTYFQNEAQLEKSRLLSDRFSAERPKGSFSTLEIQRTEQGDSAMYLCASILGTGAHSPLHFGNGTRLTVT.

The chain combines TRBV5-5 with TRBJ1-2; D may be TRBD1 (5 bases). Germline lookup yields CDR1 SGHKS and CDR2 YYEKEE (reference sequence). The CDR3 has 13 amino acids. V gave up 6 bases and J gave up 10 bases, with 19 bases separating them. The CDR3 loop reads CASTYGAPGDYTF. Written as DNA, the CDR3 is TGTGCCAGCACTTACGGGGCCCCGGGGGACTACACCTTC.

The chain carries TRBV3-1 (or the pseudogene TRBV3-2) and TRBJ2-5; TRBD2 matches at 16 bases. V gave up 3 bases and J gave up 3 bases; unmatched junction bases: 13. Germline V gene sequence: CDR1 LGHDT, CDR2 YNNKEL (reference sequence). This CDR3 has 20 residues. The CDR3 nucleotides read TGTGCCAGCAGCCATACCGGGACTAGCGGGGGGGCCGATTGTGAAGAGACCCAGTACTTC. The encoded protein is CASSHTGTSGGADCEETQYF.

The gene calls are TRBV5-1 and TRBJ1-3, with D unresolved. This CDR3 comprises 14 residues. With 3 bases removed from V and 5 bases from J, the gap between germline ends came to 12 bases. Germline CDR1 and CDR2: SGHRS and YFSETQ. The CDR3 sequence is CASSSLAERNTIYF. In DNA form, the CDR3 reads TGCGCCAGCAGCTCGCTGGCGGAACGAAACACCATATATTTT.

A note on this clone: This sample also contains other DNA sequences that code for the same CDR3. The chain uses TRBV20-1 and TRBJ1-1, with D unresolved. CDR3 length equals 13 residues. Between the trimmed V and J ends, which lost 3 bases and 2 bases, there was a span of 10 bases. Per germline, CDR1 DFQATT and CDR2 SNEGSKA (reference sequence). CDR3: CSASRGLNTEAFF. The CDR3 DNA is TGCAGTGCTAGTCGAGGACTAAACACTGAAGCTTTCTTT.

V gene TRBV5-1 combines with J gene TRBJ2-7, with D unclear. Trimming cost V 5 bases and J 3 bases, with 12 bases left between them. The CDR3 runs 13 residues. Looked up from germline, CDR1 is SGHRS and CDR2 is YFSETQ. CDR3 region: CASSLDTYYEQYF. In DNA form, the CDR3 reads TGCGCCAGCAGTCTCGACACCTACTACGAGCAGTACTTC.

The rearrangement joins TRBV19 to TRBJ1-4; no definite D call. The V end was cut by 2 bases, the J end by 6 bases, with 10 bases between. The CDR3 extends over 14 amino acids. The V gene's germline CDR1 is LNHDA and CDR2 SQIVND (reference sequence). The DNA of the CDR3 is TGTGCCAGTAGTATACAGTTTCTTTATGAAAAACTGTTTTTT. Residues: CASSIQFLYEKLFF. Using reference TRBV19 and TRBJ1-4 for the parts outside the CDR3, the full variable domain is DGGITQSPKYLFRKEGQNVTLSCEQNLNHDAMYWYRQDPGQGLRLIYYSQIVNDFQKGDIAEGYSVSREKKESFPLTVTSAQKNPTAFYLCASSIQFLYEKLFFGSGTQLSVL.

The V gene is TRBV5-6, the J gene TRBJ2-1; TRBD1 matches at 8 bases. This CDR3 has 15 residues. Trimming removed 2 bases from V and 0 bases from J; junction bases left unmatched: 1. Germline V gene data show CDR1 as SGHDT and CDR2 as YYEEEE. CDR3 sequence: CASSLGQGSYNEQFF. CDR3 bases: TGTGCCAGCAGCTTAGGACAGGGCTCCTACAATGAGCAGTTCTTC.

The genes are TRBV7-2 and TRBJ1-5; D is perhaps TRBD1 (6 bases). The CDR3 covers 14 residues. Germline lookup yields CDR1 SGHTA and CDR2 FQGNSA. V was cut by 7 bases and J by 3 bases, with 13 bases left in between. CDR3 DNA: TGTGCCAGCACCCAACAGGGCGTCAATCAGCCCCAGCATTTT. As protein: CASTQQGVNQPQHF. Supplemented by reference TRBV7-2 and TRBJ1-5, the full variable domain reads GAGVSQSPSNKVTEKGKDVELRCDPISGHTALYWYRQSLGQGLEFLIYFQGNSAPDKSGLPSDRFSAERTGGSVSTLTIQRTQQEDSAVYLCASTQQGVNQPQHFGDGTRLSIL.

Of note for this clone: At the DNA level, this CDR3 is encoded by other sequences in the same sample as well. The chain combines TRBV6-5 with TRBJ1-5; no clear D gene. Trimming took 3 bases from V and 3 from J, leaving 9 bases between them. Per the germline V gene, CDR1 is MNHEY and CDR2 is SVGAGI. This CDR3 is 14 amino acids long. The DNA for the CDR3 is TGTGCCAGCAGTTATGGGCAGGACAATCAGCCCCAGCATTTT. It translates to CASSYGQDNQPQHF.

J is TRBJ2-7 and V is TRBV5-1; TRBD1 matches at 10 bases. This CDR3 is built from 16 residues. Germline loops: CDR1 SGHRS, CDR2 YFSETQ. Trimming took 3 bases from V and 3 from J; bases not matched to a gene: 9. The CDR3 DNA sequence: TGCGCCAGCAGCTCGCTCGCCGGGACAGGGGACTACGAGCAGTACTTC. Translating gives CASSSLAGTGDYEQYF.

V is TRBV7-9 and J is TRBJ2-1, with D perhaps matching TRBD1 (6 bases). This CDR3 region has 18 residues. The V gene's germline CDR1 is SEHNR and CDR2 FQNEAQ (reference sequence). With 5 bases removed from V and 8 bases from J, the gap between germline ends came to 28 bases. The CDR3 sequence: CASSQRGFGTRVGYEQFF. CDR3 DNA sequence: TGTGCCAGCAGCCAAAGGGGGTTCGGGACACGGGTCGGTTATGAGCAGTTCTTC.

The CDR3 DNA sequence: TGTGCCAGCAGCCTCAGCAATCAGCCCCAGCATTTT. The encoded protein is CASSLSNQPQHF. The chain joins TRBV5-6 to TRBJ1-5; D uncertain. V was cut by 4 bases and J by 1 base, with 3 bases left in between. Germline V lookup: CDR1 SGHDT, CDR2 YYEEEE. The CDR3 runs to 12 residues.

The chain is built from TRBV7-3 and TRBJ2-5, with TRBD1 matching 10 bases. Trimming at V came to 5 bases and at J to 3 bases, leaving 3 bases not matched to a gene. Germline V gene lookup returns CDR1 SGHTA and CDR2 FQGTGA. The CDR3 loop spans 14 amino acids. The CDR3, as DNA: TGTGCCAGCAGCCTGACAGGGGGCAAAGAGACCCAGTACTTC. This gives the protein CASSLTGGKETQYF.

This clone was seen only once. CDR3 DNA: TGTGCCACCCCCCAGGGGGACAACACTGAAGCTTTCTTT. Translated: CATPQGDNTEAFF. V and J are TRBV2 and TRBJ1-1; TRBD1 agrees at 7 bases. V trimming: 10 bases; J trimming: 2 bases; junction bases outside the gene matches: 7. The CDR3 totals 13 residues. The germline V gene has CDR1 SNHLY and CDR2 FYNNEI. Together with reference TRBV2 and TRBJ1-1, the CDR3 gives the full variable domain: EPEVTQTPSHQVTQMGQEVILRCVPISNHLYFYWYRQILGQKVEFLVSFYNNEISEKSEIFDDQFSVERPDGSNFTLKIRSTKLEDSAMYFCATPQGDNTEAFFGQGTRLTVV.

The V call is TRBV6-1, the J call TRBJ1-2; 9 bases map to TRBD1. Germline lookup yields CDR1 MNHNS and CDR2 SASEGT. CDR3 size: 17 residues. The V and J ends lost 2 bases and 3 bases, in that order; junction bases with no gene match: 10. The CDR3 DNA follows: TGTGCCAGCAGTGAATCCGGACAGGGGCCTTTGGACTATGGCTACACCTTC. Translation gives CASSESGQGPLDYGYTF.

This chain's CDR3 is CASSLGGTRGEQYF. The DNA for the CDR3 is TGTGCCAGCAGCTTGGGAGGGACCCGGGGGGAGCAGTACTTC. This chain uses TRBV5-6 with TRBJ2-7; possibly TRBD2 for D (6 bases). Per germline, CDR1 SGHDT and CDR2 YYEEEE. The CDR3 consists of 14 residues. V lost 0 bases, J lost 7 bases, and 14 bases lay in between.

V is TRBV2 and J is TRBJ1-2; D remains unclear. The CDR3 runs 12 residues. The germline V gene has CDR1 SNHLY and CDR2 FYNNEI. V was pared by 3 bases and J by 4 bases, with 6 bases between. The CDR3 coding sequence is TGTGCCAGCAGTGAGCGGGGCTATGGCTACACCTTC. The encoded protein is CASSERGYGYTF.

This chain connects TRBV5-6 to TRBJ1-3; D is uncertain. CDR3 size: 15 residues. V shed 4 bases and J shed 0 bases, with 11 bases lying between them. Germline V gene sequence: CDR1 SGHDT, CDR2 YYEEEE. The CDR3 reads CASSERLVSGNTIYF. In nucleotides, the CDR3 is TGTGCCAGCAGCGAGAGACTGGTCTCTGGAAACACCATATATTTT. Filled out from reference TRBV5-6 and TRBJ1-3, the complete variable domain reads DAGVTQSPTHLIKTRGQQVTLRCSPKSGHDTVSWYQQALGQGPQFIFQYYEEEERQRGNFPDRFSGHQFPNYSSELNVNALLLGDSALYLCASSERLVSGNTIYFGEGSWLTVV.

A single count supports this clone. This chain connects TRBV2 to TRBJ1-2, with TRBD1 matching over 7 bases. Per germline, CDR1 SNHLY and CDR2 FYNNEI. V shed 6 bases, J shed 8 bases, and the junction held 15 bases outside the gene matches. The CDR3 is 15 residues long. The chain's CDR3 is CASRSTGPTTGGYTF. CDR3 nucleotides: TGTGCCAGCAGGTCCACGGGACCGACGACAGGGGGCTACACCTTC.

The chain joins TRBV30 to TRBJ2-3, with 8 bases fitting TRBD2. The CDR3 runs 13 residues. The V gene end was trimmed by 4 bases and the J gene end by 9 bases; junction bases not matched to a gene: 9. The germline V gene has CDR1 GTSNPN and CDR2 SVGIG (reference sequence). The CDR3: CAWTPGGAITQYF. Here the CDR3 DNA reads TGTGCCTGGACGCCGGGGGGGGCTATAACGCAGTATTTT.

The gene calls are TRBV9 and TRBJ1-2, with D uncertain. CDR3 size: 16 residues. The germline CDR1 and CDR2 sequences are SGDLS and YYNGEE. Trimming stripped 0 bases from V and 5 bases from J, with 17 bases between. Here the CDR3 DNA reads TGTGCCAGCAGCGTAGGTTCGAACAGCCAGCCTTATGGCTACACCTTC. It specifies CASSVGSNSQPYGYTF. Variable domain in full (rest from reference TRBV9 and TRBJ1-2): DSGVTQTPKHLITATGQRVTLRCSPRSGDLSVYWYQQSLDQGLQFLIQYYNGEERAKGNILERFSAQQFPDLHSELNLSSLELGDSALYFCASSVGSNSQPYGYTFGSGTRLTVV.

This CDR3 reads CASSSDYGYTF. The CDR3 DNA is TGCGCCAGCAGCTCCGACTATGGCTACACCTTC. This chain connects TRBV5-1 to TRBJ1-2; D is undetermined. CDR1 and CDR2 (germline): SGHRS, YFSETQ. The CDR3 is 11 residues long. V was clipped by 3 bases and J by 3 bases, with 3 bases between them.

The J gene is TRBJ2-7, the V gene TRBV7-8; D might be TRBD2 (6 bases). Germline assignment: CDR1 SGHVS and CDR2 FQNEAQ. Trimming left V 6 bases short and J 5 bases short, with 17 bases between. The CDR3 length is 14 residues. The CDR3 is CASSYRAGTDEQYF. The CDR3 coding sequence is TGTGCCAGCAGTTACCGCGCAGGGACTGACGAGCAGTACTTC. Using reference TRBV7-8 and TRBJ2-7 for the parts outside the CDR3, the full variable domain is GAGVSQSPRYKVAKRGQDVALRCDPISGHVSLFWYQQALGQGPEFLTYFQNEAQLDKSGLPSDRFFAERPEGSVSTLKIQRTQQEDSAVYLCASSYRAGTDEQYFGPGTRLTVT.

This rearrangement joins TRBV3-1 (or the pseudogene TRBV3-2) to TRBJ1-2, with D unclear. V gave up 0 bases and J gave up 1 base, with 9 bases separating them. The CDR3 consists of 15 residues. Germline CDR1 LGHDT, CDR2 YNNKEL (reference sequence). The CDR3 spells CASSQDGTLNYGYTF. The CDR3 region has the DNA TGTGCCAGCAGCCAAGATGGCACCCTTAACTATGGCTACACCTTC.

J is TRBJ2-2 and V is TRBV5-1, with 9 nucleotides matching TRBD1. The CDR3 totals 15 residues. J was trimmed by 2 bases and V by 4 bases; bases with no gene match: 3. CDR1 and CDR2 from the germline V gene are SGHRS and YFSETQ. The CDR3 nucleotides read TGCGCCAGCAGCCCGACAGGGGGTAACACCGGGGAGCTGTTTTTT. Translating it yields CASSPTGGNTGELFF.

The chain couples TRBV11-2 to TRBJ2-7; 10 bases line up with TRBD1. V lost 4 bases and J lost 2; bases outside the gene matches: 5. Germline V gene sequence: CDR1 SGHAT, CDR2 FQNNGV. The CDR3 spans 15 residues. The CDR3 DNA sequence: TGTGCCAGCAGCTCCCGGGACAGGGGACCCTACGAGCAGTACTTC. Its protein is CASSSRDRGPYEQYF.

The CDR3: CATSRGQGAGNTEAFF. CDR3 bases: TGTGCCACCAGCAGGGGCCAGGGGGCAGGGAACACTGAAGCTTTCTTT. The V call is TRBV15, the J call TRBJ1-1; 8 nucleotides align to TRBD1. CDR3 length equals 16 residues. V lost 3 bases, J lost 1 base, and 7 bases stayed unmatched. Germline CDR1 is LNHNV and CDR2 is YYDKDF (reference sequence). Looking up the rest from reference TRBV15 and TRBJ1-1 gives the full variable domain: DAMVIQNPRYQVTQFGKPVTLSCSQTLNHNVMYWYQQKSSQAPKLLFHYYDKDFNNEADTPDNFQSRRPNTSFCFLDIRSPGLGDTAMYLCATSRGQGAGNTEAFFGQGTRLTVV.